The present T cell receptor beta chain was sequenced within a study of T cells in Graves' hyperthyroidism and ophthalmopathy. Study findings and constraints: The model's output predicted ophthalmopathy at a median of approximately 6.5 months prior to onset.

Diagnosing involved the use of clinical symptoms, serum thyroxine and TRAb, thyroid ultrasound and orbital computed tomography. V shed 10 bases and J 3 bases; nucleotides not matched to a gene: 4. CDR3 length equals 13 residues. Germline CDR1 and CDR2: MDHEN and SYDVKM. This clonotype was counted many times. Its matching antigen is unknown. RNA transcripts were the template for amplifying TCR beta CDR3 regions. Carried out on the TCR CDR3, a first-round RT-PCR used the HTBI primer set. From the multiplex PCR reads, TCRdb called clonotypes with MiXCR, one entry per CDR3 protein. The sample records a few hundred thousand distinct CDR3 sequences, about 15% being singletons.

Sequencing was performed on blood. This chain connects TRBV28 to TRBJ1-1; 11 bases are a match to TRBD1. The receptor was isolated from a woman aged 18-29 years with Graves' ophthalmopathy. The chain's CDR3 is CANRGQGDTEAFF. The CDR3 DNA is TGTGCCAACAGGGGACAGGGGGACACTGAAGCTTTCTTT.